The 5 T cell receptor beta chains below were found in one sample sequenced in a study of CD8 T cells in ankylosing spondylitis. General observations from the study: A TCR beta motif made of about eight highly homologous variants seemed typical of ankylosing spondylitis blood.

Their cognate antigens are unknown. TCRdb re-called the 5' RACE reads through MiXCR, storing one row per CDR3 protein. The sample holds approximately 540,000 distinct CDR3 sequences, about an eighth seen once. The sequencing input was blood, either unsorted or a sorted T cell fraction (not recorded which). The receptor set was obtained from a male donor with ankylosing spondylitis.

At least ten counts were recorded for this clonotype. This sequence joins TRBV12-3 or TRBV12-4 and TRBJ2-1; a possible D gene is TRBD1 (6 bases). Deletions cut 4 bases from V and 12 bases from J, with 10 bases between. There are 11 residues in the CDR3. In DNA form, the CDR3 reads TGTGCCAGCAGTTCGGACAGCGGGCAGTTCTTC. Protein product: CASSSDSGQFF.

The chain uses TRBV6-1 and TRBJ1-3, with D perhaps TRBD1 (5 bases). Germline values: CDR1 MNHNS, CDR2 SASEGT. This CDR3 has 13 residues. V dropped 4 bases and J dropped 2 bases, with 6 bases sitting between them. The CDR3 region has the DNA TGTGCCAGCAGTGCAGGGCCTGGAAACACCATATATTTT. Translating it yields CASSAGPGNTIYF.

This clonotype was recorded once. The genes are TRBV11-2 and TRBJ2-7, with a tentative D call TRBD1 (5 bases). V was shortened by 1 base and J by 2 bases, with 12 bases between the two germline ends. This CDR3 region has 15 residues. Germline lookup yields CDR1 SGHAT and CDR2 FQNNGV. The chain's CDR3 is CASSLGSTGTYEQYF. The CDR3 nucleotides are TGTGCCAGCAGCTTAGGGTCCACAGGCACCTACGAGCAGTACTTC.

This clonotype occurred a few times. The chain carries TRBV20-1 and TRBJ2-5; TRBD1 aligns across 8 bases. V lost 6 bases and J lost 4; bases outside the gene matches: 4. The CDR3 runs to 12 residues. Per germline, CDR1 DFQATT and CDR2 SNEGSKA (reference sequence). The CDR3 sequence: CSAPTGGETQYF. The DNA of the CDR3 is TGCAGTGCCCCCACAGGGGGAGAGACCCAGTACTTC.

This chain links TRBV5-5 with TRBJ2-2, with D unresolved. The CDR3 loop spans 13 amino acids. Germline V gene sequence: CDR1 SGHKS, CDR2 YYEKEE (reference sequence). The V end lost 4 bases, the J end lost 4 bases, and 8 bases lay between the germline ends. CDR3 DNA: TGTGCCAGCAGCCCTGCGGTCACCGGGGAGCTGTTTTTT. Residues: CASSPAVTGELFF.